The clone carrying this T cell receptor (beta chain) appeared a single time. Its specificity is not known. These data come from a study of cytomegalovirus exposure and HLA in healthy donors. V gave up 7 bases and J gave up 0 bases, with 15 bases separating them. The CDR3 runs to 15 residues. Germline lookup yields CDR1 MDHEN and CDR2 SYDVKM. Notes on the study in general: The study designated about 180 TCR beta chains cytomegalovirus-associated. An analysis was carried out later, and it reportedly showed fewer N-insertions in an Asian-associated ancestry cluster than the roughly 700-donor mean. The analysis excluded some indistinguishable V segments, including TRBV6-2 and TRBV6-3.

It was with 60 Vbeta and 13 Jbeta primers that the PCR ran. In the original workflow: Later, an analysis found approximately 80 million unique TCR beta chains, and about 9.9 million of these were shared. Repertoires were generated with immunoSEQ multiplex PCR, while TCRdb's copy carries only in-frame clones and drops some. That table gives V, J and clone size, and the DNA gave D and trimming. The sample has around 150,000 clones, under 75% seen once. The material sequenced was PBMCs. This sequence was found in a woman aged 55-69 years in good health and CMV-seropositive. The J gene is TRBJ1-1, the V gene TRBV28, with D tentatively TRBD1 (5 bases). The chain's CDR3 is CASTELVRVNTEAFF. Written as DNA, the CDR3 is TGTGCCAGCACGGAATTGGTCAGGGTGAACACTGAAGCTTTCTTT.